This T cell receptor beta chain was observed in a study of cytomegalovirus exposure and HLA in healthy donors. Germline CDR1 is MGHRA and CDR2 is YSYEKL. This CDR3 contains 14 residues. V shed 1 base and J 6 bases; nucleotides not matched to a gene: 5. 13 Jbeta primers and 60 Vbeta primers were used for the PCR. Some clones are missing from TCRdb's copy, which holds only in-frame ones; the method was immunoSEQ multiplex PCR. This sample's clone table lists more than 95,000 clones. The rearrangement uses TRBV4-1 and TRBJ2-7; 8 bases fit TRBD2. Source material: PBMCs. The sequence derives from a man aged 40-50 years in good health and CMV-seronegative. The CDR3 protein is CASSQVGLGVEQYF. The CDR3 bases are TGCGCCAGCAGCCAAGTGGGACTAGGGGTCGAGCAGTACTTC.